This entry concerns a single T cell receptor beta chain. Its cognate antigen is unknown. Measured with immunoSEQ multiplex PCR; TCRdb has only the in-frame clones, and not every one. There are 95,000 to 150,000 clones in the sample; 75% to 90% occur only once, and about 3% lies in the top ten. These data originate in a study of T cell responses to AZD1222 COVID-19 vaccine. Study findings and constraints: Scientists sampled the repertoires only once the peak T cell response had passed.

Trimming removed 6 bases at V and 3 bases at J, with 12 bases between. Germline lookup yields CDR1 MNHEY and CDR2 SVGAGI. The CDR3 is made up of 13 amino acids. The sequence was obtained from an adult in good health. The input for sequencing was peripheral blood, taken on day 0 of AZD1222 vaccination. This sequence joins TRBV6-5 and TRBJ2-7; tentatively, D is TRBD1 (6 bases). The CDR3 region is CASSLGRGYEQYF. The CDR3 bases are TGTGCCAGCAGCCTGGGCAGGGGCTACGAGCAGTACTTC.